Following are 4 T cell receptor beta chains from one sample sequenced in a study of T-cell memory formation after mild COVID-19. TCRdb recomputed calls from the 5' RACE reads with MiXCR, one row per CDR3 protein. This sample carries 550,000 to 650,000 distinct CDR3 sequences, about 18% of them seen once, and the ten largest clones take less than 10%. The sequenced sample was PBMCs or a T cell subset sorted from them (not recorded which). The receptors come from an adult woman who had mild COVID-19 (a few samples of this study predate the infection). Cell type and time point are not known.

This clonotype has just a few counts. This chain links TRBV7-3 with TRBJ1-2; D possibly corresponds to TRBD1 (5 bases). This CDR3 region has 13 residues. Between the trimmed V and J ends, which lost 3 bases and 8 bases, there was a span of 13 bases. Germline-derived CDR1 and CDR2 are SGHTA and FQGTGA. The CDR3 DNA follows: TGTGCCAGCAGCTTCCAGGGTGGGGAGGGCTACACCTTC. Protein product: CASSFQGGEGYTF. The full variable domain, its missing parts supplied by reference TRBV7-3 and TRBJ1-2, is GAGVSQTPSNKVTEKGKYVELRCDPISGHTALYWYRQSLGQGPEFLIYFQGTGAADDSGLPNDRFFAVRPEGSVSTLKIQRTERGDSAVYLCASSFQGGEGYTFGSGTRLTVV.

In its sample, this clonotype was seen many times. V and J are TRBV7-6 and TRBJ2-1; 14 bases match TRBD2. Germline values: CDR1 SGHVS, CDR2 FNYEAQ. V was clipped by 5 bases and J by 6 bases; unmatched bases: 9. The CDR3 has 17 amino acids. In DNA, the CDR3 is TGTGCCAGCAGCCCGGGACTAGCGGGAGAGCCGGCCAATGAGCAGTTCTTC. Translating it yields CASSPGLAGEPANEQFF.

V and J are TRBV10-3 and TRBJ2-5, with 7 bases lining up with TRBD1. CDR1 is ENHRY and CDR2 is SYGVKD in the germline V gene. CDR3 length: 13 amino acids. The ends lost 6 bases at V and 5 bases at J; junction bases unmatched: 6. CDR3 sequence: CAISTGDRETQYF. CDR3 nucleotides: TGTGCCATCAGCACAGGGGATCGCGAGACCCAGTACTTC.

The V and J genes are TRBV4-1 and TRBJ1-3; TRBD1 matches 8 bases. The CDR3 is 15 amino acids. Germline V gene lookup returns CDR1 MGHRA and CDR2 YSYEKL. With 1 base clipped from V and 2 bases from J, the junction kept 1 base outside the gene matches. Here the CDR3 reads CASSQVQGAGNTIYF. DNA for the CDR3: TGCGCCAGCAGCCAAGTACAGGGGGCTGGAAACACCATATATTTT.